This entry concerns a single TCR beta chain. Its antigen is not identified. This specimen belongs to a study of cytomegalovirus exposure and HLA in healthy donors. Study outcomes and limitations: It was reported that TCR beta sequences correctly inferred the HLA-A and HLA-B alleles for most subjects. A later analysis showed HLA-associated TCR beta chains outstripping equally common others in clonal expansion. A prior analysis recorded that most TCR beta V segments were productive about 90% or about 30% of the time.

60 Vbeta and 13 Jbeta primers were used in PCR. Libraries were prepared by immunoSEQ multiplex PCR; TCRdb keeps only in-frame clonotypes and omits some of them. The repertoire holds approximately 120,000 clones, with over 60% as singletons. V lost 9 bases and J lost 4, with 15 bases in between. The CDR3 consists of 13 residues. Germline values: CDR1 SGHTA, CDR2 FQGTGA. The TCR sequence derives from a female donor in good health and CMV-seronegative. Sequencing used PBMCs. The gene calls are TRBV7-3 and TRBJ2-5; D gene uncertain. CDR3 coding DNA: TGTGCCAGAGAGGTCCTCCCCTCAGAGACCCAGTACTTC. It is translated as CAREVLPSETQYF.